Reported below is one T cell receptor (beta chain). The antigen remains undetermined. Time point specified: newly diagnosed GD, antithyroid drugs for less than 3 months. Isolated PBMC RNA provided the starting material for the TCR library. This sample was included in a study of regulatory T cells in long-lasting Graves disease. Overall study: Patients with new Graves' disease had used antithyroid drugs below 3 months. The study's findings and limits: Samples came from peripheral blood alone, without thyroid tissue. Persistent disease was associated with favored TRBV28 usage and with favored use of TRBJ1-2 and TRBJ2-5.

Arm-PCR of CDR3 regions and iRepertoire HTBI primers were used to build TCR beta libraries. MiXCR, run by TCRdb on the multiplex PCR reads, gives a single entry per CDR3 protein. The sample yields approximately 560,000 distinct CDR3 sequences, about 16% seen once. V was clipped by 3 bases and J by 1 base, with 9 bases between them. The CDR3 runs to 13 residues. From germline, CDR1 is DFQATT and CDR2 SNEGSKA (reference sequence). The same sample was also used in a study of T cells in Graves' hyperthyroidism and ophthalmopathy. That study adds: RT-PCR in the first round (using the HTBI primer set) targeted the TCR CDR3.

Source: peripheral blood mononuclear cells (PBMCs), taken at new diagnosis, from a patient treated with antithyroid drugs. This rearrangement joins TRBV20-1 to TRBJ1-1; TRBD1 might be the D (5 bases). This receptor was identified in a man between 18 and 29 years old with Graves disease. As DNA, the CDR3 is TGCAGTGCTAGTAAAGGGGAGAACACTGAAGCTTTCTTT. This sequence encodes CSASKGENTEAFF.